The 18 T cell receptor beta chains given below trace back to one sample, sequenced in a study of T cell changes during pregnancy in multiple sclerosis. This table comes from immunoSEQ multiplex PCR, and its TCRdb copy is limited to in-frame clones, with some not included. Of approximately 70,000 clones in the sample, under 95% were seen once. The specimen was peripheral blood, collected in the second trimester of pregnancy. These receptors originate from a female donor in good health, enrolled as a control in a pregnancy study.

The chain uses TRBV6-1 and TRBJ2-7, with D maybe TRBD2 (5 bases). CDR3 length equals 18 residues. Germline assignment: CDR1 MNHNS and CDR2 SASEGT. V was shortened by 2 bases and J by 1 base, with 21 bases between the two germline ends. The CDR3 bases are TGTGCCAGCAGTGAAACAAGTATGAGGGAATATGGGTCCTACGAGCAGTACTTC. Amino acids: CASSETSMREYGSYEQYF.

The chain joins TRBV6-1 to TRBJ2-3; 12 bases match TRBD2. CDR1 MNHNS and CDR2 SASEGT come from the germline V gene. Trimming took 6 bases from V and 9 from J; bases not matched to a gene: 10. This CDR3 is 15 amino acids long. The CDR3 reads CASSQTSGSQLTQYF. The CDR3 DNA follows: TGTGCCAGCAGCCAGACTAGCGGGAGTCAGTTGACGCAGTATTTT.

The chain has TRBV29-1 and TRBJ1-2, with D tentatively TRBD1 (5 bases). Trimming removed 7 bases at V and 1 base at J, with 19 bases between. Per germline, CDR1 SQVTM and CDR2 ANQGSEA. This CDR3 region has 15 residues. CDR3 loop: CSDPLSTDVNYGYTF. The CDR3, as DNA: TGCAGCGACCCCCTTTCGACAGACGTTAACTATGGCTACACCTTC.

J is TRBJ1-2 and V is TRBV30; no definite D call. The CDR3 covers 12 residues. Germline V gene lookup returns CDR1 GTSNPN and CDR2 SVGIG (reference sequence). V was clipped by 2 bases and J by 8 bases, with 12 bases between them. The CDR3 reads CAWSSTYFGYTF. The CDR3 nucleotides are TGTGCCTGGAGTTCTACCTATTTCGGCTACACCTTC.

The chain couples TRBV9 to TRBJ2-1, with D possibly matching TRBD2 (6 bases). V lost 4 bases and J lost 1, with 15 bases in between. From germline, CDR1 is SGDLS and CDR2 YYNGEE. The CDR3 spans 16 residues. CDR3 DNA sequence: TGTGCCAGCAGCAGCTATAGGAGGGGTTCCTACAATGAGCAGTTCTTC. It is translated as CASSSYRRGSYNEQFF.

The chain links TRBV12-5 to TRBJ2-5; 12 bases match TRBD2. With 5 bases clipped from V and 2 bases from J, the junction kept 6 bases outside the gene matches. The germline V gene has CDR1 LGHNT and CDR2 FRNRAP. There are 16 residues in the CDR3. The CDR3 DNA reads as TGTGCTAGTGGTACACCTAGCGGGAGGGCACAAGAGACCCAGTACTTC. It is translated as CASGTPSGRAQETQYF.

The gene calls are TRBV5-1 and TRBJ2-7; 8 bases are shared with TRBD1. The V gene end was trimmed by 0 bases and the J gene end by 4 bases; junction bases not matched to a gene: 6. CDR3 length equals 15 residues. Germline V gene lookup returns CDR1 SGHRS and CDR2 YFSETQ. The DNA of the CDR3 is TGCGCCAGCAGCTTGGATCCGGGACAGGCATACGAGCAGTACTTC. It specifies CASSLDPGQAYEQYF.

This chain's CDR3 is CASSSRLAGNNEQFF. The CDR3 DNA sequence: TGCGCCAGCAGCTCTAGACTAGCTGGTAACAATGAGCAGTTCTTC. V and J are TRBV5-1 and TRBJ2-1; TRBD2 matches 7 bases. Germline lookup yields CDR1 SGHRS and CDR2 YFSETQ. After removal of 3 bases from V and 5 bases from J, the junction contained 8 bases not matched to a gene. This CDR3 is 15 amino acids long.

This clone is a singleton in its sample. The CDR3, as DNA: TGTGCCAGCAGTGAGCCGGGACAGAGCGAGAATCAGCCCCAGCATTTT. As protein: CASSEPGQSENQPQHF. V usage is TRBV6-1 and J usage is TRBJ1-5; 7 bases are a match to TRBD1. J lost 4 bases, V lost 3 bases, and 9 bases had no gene match. The germline CDR1 and CDR2 sequences are MNHNS and SASEGT. The CDR3 covers 16 residues.

This chain joins TRBV19 and TRBJ2-3; 12 bases map to TRBD2. Germline loops: CDR1 LNHDA, CDR2 SQIVND (reference sequence). V shed 7 bases, J shed 0 bases, and the junction held 5 bases outside the gene matches. The CDR3 totals 16 residues. As DNA, the CDR3 is TGTGCCAGTACCTCTAGCGGGAGGGCTAGCACAGATACGCAGTATTTT. Translating it yields CASTSSGRASTDTQYF.

The chain couples TRBV30 to TRBJ1-1, with D perhaps matching TRBD1 (5 bases). Trimming removed 0 bases at V and 10 bases at J, with 15 bases between. Germline V CDR1 and CDR2: GTSNPN, SVGIG (reference sequence). There are 13 residues in the CDR3. Here the CDR3 reads CAWSVNQGARAFF. The CDR3 DNA sequence: TGTGCCTGGAGTGTTAATCAAGGGGCCCGAGCTTTCTTT.

This chain joins TRBV7-6 and TRBJ2-7; D might be TRBD2 (6 bases). CDR1 is SGHVS and CDR2 is FNYEAQ in the germline V gene. This CDR3 contains 14 residues. V dropped 0 bases and J dropped 6 bases, with 12 bases sitting between them. CDR3 bases: TGTGCCAGCAGCTTAGCGAACCAAGCGGGCGAGCAGTACTTC. Translation: CASSLANQAGEQYF.

The J gene is TRBJ2-1, the V gene TRBV19; 13 bases map to TRBD2. The ends lost 0 bases at V and 3 bases at J; junction bases unmatched: 2. From germline, CDR1 is LNHDA and CDR2 SQIVND (reference sequence). The CDR3 runs to 17 residues. CDR3 region: CASSIDGTSGIYNEQFF. In DNA form, the CDR3 reads TGTGCCAGTAGTATAGATGGGACTAGCGGGATCTACAATGAGCAGTTCTTC.

The V and J genes are TRBV2 and TRBJ2-7, with D perhaps matching TRBD1 (5 bases). The CDR3 length is 14 residues. With 2 bases removed from V and 0 bases from J, the gap between germline ends came to 8 bases. From germline, CDR1 is SNHLY and CDR2 FYNNEI. The CDR3 nucleotides are TGTGCCAGCAGTGAACAGGGTAGCTCCTACGAGCAGTACTTC. Protein sequence: CASSEQGSSYEQYF.

The genes are TRBV11-3 and TRBJ2-7, with 7 bases that match TRBD1. Trimming took 5 bases from V and 3 from J; bases not matched to a gene: 7. Germline values: CDR1 SGHNT, CDR2 YENEEA. The CDR3 is 14 residues long. The CDR3 sequence: CASSPGTAGYEQYF. CDR3 DNA: TGTGCCAGCAGCCCCGGGACAGCTGGCTACGAGCAGTACTTC.

The genes are TRBV28 and TRBJ2-7; 13 bases fit TRBD2. This CDR3 region has 13 residues. The trim removed 7 bases at V and 5 bases at J, leaving 2 bases unmatched. Germline V gene data show CDR1 as MDHEN and CDR2 as SYDVKM. The CDR3 region is CASKGLAGDEQYF. The CDR3 DNA follows: TGTGCCAGCAAAGGACTAGCGGGGGACGAGCAGTACTTC.

V is TRBV9 and J is TRBJ2-7, with 7 nucleotides matching TRBD1. This CDR3 contains 15 residues. Trimming at V came to 4 bases and at J to 0 bases, leaving 7 bases not matched to a gene. Germline-derived CDR1 and CDR2 are SGDLS and YYNGEE. The CDR3 DNA is TGTGCCAGCAGCTCCAGACAGGGAAGCTCCTACGAGCAGTACTTC. It specifies CASSSRQGSSYEQYF. The full variable domain, with the rest looked up from reference TRBV9 and TRBJ2-7, is DSGVTQTPKHLITATGQRVTLRCSPRSGDLSVYWYQQSLDQGLQFLIQYYNGEERAKGNILERFSAQQFPDLHSELNLSSLELGDSALYFCASSSRQGSSYEQYFGPGTRLTVT.

This clone was recorded only once. This chain links TRBV4-3 with TRBJ2-1; 11 nucleotides match TRBD2. Trimming removed 0 bases from V and 0 bases from J; junction bases left unmatched: 10. The CDR3 extends over 20 amino acids. The germline gives CDR1 LGHNA, CDR2 YSLEER. CDR3 region: CASSQDILAGEDGSYNEQFF. The CDR3 DNA sequence: TGCGCCAGCAGCCAAGATATACTAGCGGGAGAAGACGGCTCCTACAATGAGCAGTTCTTC.